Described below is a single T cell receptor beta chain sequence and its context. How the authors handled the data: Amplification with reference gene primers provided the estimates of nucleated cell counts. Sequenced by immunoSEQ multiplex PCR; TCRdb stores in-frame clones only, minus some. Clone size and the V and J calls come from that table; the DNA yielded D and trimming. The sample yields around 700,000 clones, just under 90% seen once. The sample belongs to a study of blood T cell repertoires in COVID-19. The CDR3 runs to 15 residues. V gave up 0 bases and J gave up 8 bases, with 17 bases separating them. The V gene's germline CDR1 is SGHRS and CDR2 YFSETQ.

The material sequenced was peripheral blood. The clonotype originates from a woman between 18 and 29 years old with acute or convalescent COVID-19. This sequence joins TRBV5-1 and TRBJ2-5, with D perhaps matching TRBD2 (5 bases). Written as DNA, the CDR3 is TGCGCCAGCAGCTTGGTCTCCGGGGTTGAGGGAACCCAGTACTTC. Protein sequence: CASSLVSGVEGTQYF.